One sample yielded the 18 T cell receptor beta chains listed below, sequenced in a study of T cell responses to AZD1222 COVID-19 vaccine. The method was immunoSEQ multiplex PCR; TCRdb's version includes in-frame clones alone and lacks a portion of them. Found here are about 180,000 clones, approximately 95% of them singletons; the top ten hold around 0.93%. The sample in question was peripheral blood, obtained 28 days after the second dose of the MenACWY control vaccine. All receptors derive from an adult who received the MenACWY meningococcal vaccine as a control.

Details on this clone: Additional DNA sequences in this sample encode the identical CDR3. The V gene is TRBV5-1, the J gene TRBJ1-1, with no clear D. The CDR3 is 13 amino acids. The V and J ends lost 0 bases and 1 base respectively, with 4 bases between them. CDR1 is SGHRS, CDR2 YFSETQ, per germline. The CDR3 loop is CASSLGENTEAFF. The CDR3, as DNA: TGCGCCAGCAGCTTGGGAGAGAACACTGAAGCTTTCTTT.

The chain recombines TRBV6-5 with TRBJ1-1, with D possibly TRBD1 on 5 matching bases. V was trimmed by 7 bases and J by 4 bases, leaving 16 bases between them. The CDR3 loop spans 14 amino acids. Germline CDR1 MNHEY, CDR2 SVGAGI. CDR3 nucleotide sequence: TGTGCCAGCACCGCCGTTGGGGGGTCCACTGAAGCTTTCTTT. This codes for CASTAVGGSTEAFF.

The CDR3 DNA follows: TGCGCCAGCAGCGCACTGCCCGGCCCCCGAAATGAAAAACTGTTTTTT. Residues: CASSALPGPRNEKLFF. The chain combines TRBV5-1 with TRBJ1-4, with D unresolved. The CDR3 is made up of 16 amino acids. Germline V gives CDR1 SGHRS, CDR2 YFSETQ. The ends were cut back, 4 bases at V and 5 bases at J, with 18 bases in the middle.

The chain is built from TRBV12-3 or TRBV12-4 and TRBJ2-3; perhaps TRBD2 as D (6 bases). This CDR3 comprises 11 residues. Trimming stripped 4 bases from V and 8 bases from J, with 7 bases between. The CDR3 loop is CASSSGVTQYF. CDR3 DNA: TGTGCCAGCAGTTCGGGGGTTACGCAGTATTTT.

The CDR3: CASSYGPEAFF. The CDR3 DNA reads as TGTGCCAGCAGTTACGGCCCTGAAGCTTTCTTT. The chain combines TRBV2 with TRBJ1-1; D unclear. V was cut by 5 bases and J by 6 bases, with 7 bases left in between. There are 11 residues in the CDR3. The germline V gene has CDR1 SNHLY and CDR2 FYNNEI.

This chain uses TRBV5-4 with TRBJ1-4; D remains unclear. The germline gives CDR1 SGHNT, CDR2 YYREEE (reference sequence). This CDR3 is built from 13 residues. Between the trimmed V and J ends, which lost 4 bases and 8 bases, there was a span of 12 bases. CDR3 coding DNA: TGTGCCAGCAGCCTCTCAGGAGGCGAAAAACTGTTTTTT. It specifies CASSLSGGEKLFF.

This rearrangement joins TRBV7-8 to TRBJ2-7; no reliable D call. The V end lost 5 bases, the J end lost 6 bases, and 11 bases lay between the germline ends. The CDR3 is made up of 12 amino acids. Germline CDR1 is SGHVS and CDR2 is FQNEAQ. The CDR3: CASSQLGSEQYF. CDR3 sequence (DNA): TGTGCCAGCAGCCAATTAGGGTCCGAGCAGTACTTC.

The chain recombines TRBV2 with TRBJ1-1; 7 nucleotides align to TRBD1. Germline V CDR1 and CDR2: SNHLY, FYNNEI. After removal of 2 bases from V and 6 bases from J, the junction contained 12 bases not matched to a gene. The CDR3 loop spans 16 amino acids. The CDR3 is CASSERPDRVGSEAFF. Written as DNA, the CDR3 is TGTGCCAGCAGTGAAAGACCCGACAGGGTAGGGTCTGAAGCTTTCTTT.

The chain recombines TRBV30 with TRBJ1-2; tentatively, D is TRBD1 (6 bases). Germline V gives CDR1 GTSNPN, CDR2 SVGIG (reference sequence). With 2 bases removed from V and 8 bases from J, the gap between germline ends came to 15 bases. This CDR3 contains 13 residues. CDR3 DNA: TGTGCCTGGAGTCCACAGGGAACGGGAGGCTACACCTTC. Translating gives CAWSPQGTGGYTF. The whole variable domain, filled in from reference TRBV30 and TRBJ1-2, reads SQTIHQWPATLVQPVGSPLSLECTVEGTSNPNLYWYRQAAGRGLQLLFYSVGIGQISSEVPQNLSASRPQDRQFILSSKKLLLSDSGFYLCAWSPQGTGGYTFGSGTRLTVV.

This rearrangement joins TRBV30 to TRBJ1-1; maybe TRBD1 (5 bases). Germline V gene lookup returns CDR1 GTSNPN and CDR2 SVGIG (reference sequence). V was trimmed by 2 bases and J by 7 bases, leaving 14 bases between them. The CDR3 spans 13 residues. CDR3 DNA: TGTGCCTGGAGTCTTGCAGGGAGTCATGAAGCTTTCTTT. This encodes CAWSLAGSHEAFF.

The chain is built from TRBV3-1 (or the pseudogene TRBV3-2) and TRBJ1-6; possibly TRBD1 for D (6 bases). CDR3 length equals 15 residues. V lost 2 bases and J lost 3, with 8 bases in between. Germline lookup yields CDR1 LGHDT and CDR2 YNNKEL (reference sequence). Here the CDR3 DNA reads TGTGCCAGCAGCCAATCAGGGGTCTATAATTCACCCCTCCACTTT. Translating it yields CASSQSGVYNSPLHF.

The rearrangement joins TRBV5-1 to TRBJ1-1, with a tentative D call TRBD1 (6 bases). This CDR3 contains 14 residues. CDR1 is SGHRS, CDR2 YFSETQ, per germline. Trimming took 6 bases from V and 8 from J, leaving 20 bases between them. For the CDR3, the DNA is TGCGCCAGCAAAAACAGGGAATATAATGAAGAAGCTTTCTTT. This translates into CASKNREYNEEAFF.

This chain links TRBV5-1 with TRBJ1-2; no definite D call. V was clipped by 4 bases and J by 1 base, with 11 bases between them. Germline CDR1 SGHRS, CDR2 YFSETQ. This CDR3 is 14 amino acids long. In nucleotides, the CDR3 is TGCGCCAGCAGCGCCCCGGCCCTTAACTATGGCTACACCTTC. It codes for CASSAPALNYGYTF. The full variable domain, completed using reference TRBV5-1 and TRBJ1-2, is KAGVTQTPRYLIKTRGQQVTLSCSPISGHRSVSWYQQTPGQGLQFLFEYFSETQRNKGNFPGRFSGRQFSNSRSEMNVSTLELGDSALYLCASSAPALNYGYTFGSGTRLTVV.

The chain has TRBV2 and TRBJ1-5; 8 nucleotides align to TRBD1. The V gene's germline CDR1 is SNHLY and CDR2 FYNNEI. Unmatched junction bases numbered 8, after V lost 1 base and J lost 9 bases. This CDR3 has 15 amino acids. CDR3 protein: CASSEGTGTSGPQHF. The CDR3 nucleotides are TGTGCCAGCAGTGAAGGGACAGGGACTTCGGGGCCCCAGCATTTT.

The gene calls are TRBV9 and TRBJ1-5; no definite D call. V was clipped by 0 bases and J by 0 bases, with 4 bases between them. The CDR3 covers 14 residues. In germline, CDR1 is SGDLS, CDR2 YYNGEE. The CDR3 is CASSVGGSNQPQHF. DNA for the CDR3: TGTGCCAGCAGCGTAGGGGGTAGCAATCAGCCCCAGCATTTT.

This clone was counted between two and nine times. The V gene is TRBV11-2, the J gene TRBJ2-3, with 9 positions matching TRBD2. V shed 5 bases and J 14 bases; nucleotides not matched to a gene: 8. The CDR3 runs to 12 residues. Germline V gene lookup returns CDR1 SGHAT and CDR2 FQNNGV. CDR3: CASSPTSGPRYF. The CDR3 nucleotides are TGTGCCAGCAGCCCGACTAGCGGCCCGCGGTATTTT.

The chain has TRBV5-1 and TRBJ2-1; 7 bases fit TRBD1. CDR1 and CDR2 from the germline V gene are SGHRS and YFSETQ. V lost 0 bases, J lost 10 bases, and 4 bases stayed unmatched. The CDR3 sequence is 13 residues long. Here the CDR3 reads CASSLEQGYEQFF. The DNA for the CDR3 is TGCGCCAGCAGCTTGGAACAGGGGTACGAGCAGTTCTTC. Filled out from reference TRBV5-1 and TRBJ2-1, the complete variable domain reads KAGVTQTPRYLIKTRGQQVTLSCSPISGHRSVSWYQQTPGQGLQFLFEYFSETQRNKGNFPGRFSGRQFSNSRSEMNVSTLELGDSALYLCASSLEQGYEQFFGPGTRLTVL.

The rearrangement joins TRBV27 to TRBJ1-6; TRBD1 is a possible D gene (5 bases). Trimming left V 5 bases short and J 7 bases short, with 15 bases between. Germline CDR1 reads MNHEY; CDR2 reads SMNVEV (reference sequence). There are 15 residues in the CDR3. DNA of the CDR3: TGTGCCAGCAGTCCCCGACAGACCCCGAATTCACCCCTCCACTTT. It yields the protein CASSPRQTPNSPLHF.